This T cell receptor (beta chain) was recorded in a study of beta chain features in type 1 diabetes. General study findings and limits: Lower insertion and higher deletion counts appeared at VDJ junctions in type 1 diabetes patients. It was possible that PCR favored shorter templates, equally so in patients and controls.

In this sample, this clone turned up a few times. Its antigen remains unidentified. All sorted populations exceeded 95% purity. V dropped 0 bases and J dropped 0 bases, with 13 bases sitting between them. CDR3 length equals 17 residues. Germline values: CDR1 MGHDK, CDR2 SYGVNS. Every bit of the isolated RNA underwent reverse transcription, so sequencing read expressed TCRB transcripts. Clones were sequenced by immunoSEQ multiplex PCR, and TCRdb holds only the in-frame ones, with some missing. This repertoire shows about 150,000 clones, over 7.5% found once; its top ten account for 0.55% to 0.75%. Sequenced input: central memory CD4+ T cells from blood. The clonotype comes from a man in his late teens or twenties in good health. This chain connects TRBV25-1 to TRBJ2-3, with unresolved D. CDR3 DNA sequence: TGTGCCAGCAGTGAATATATCCCCGGCGGAAGCACAGATACGCAGTATTTT. It specifies CASSEYIPGGSTDTQYF.